The TCR beta chain under discussion was sequenced for a study of T cell responses to AZD1222 COVID-19 vaccine. Some clones are missing from TCRdb's copy, which holds only in-frame ones; the method was immunoSEQ multiplex PCR. The profile covers about 120,000 clones, with approximately 88% appearing a single time and around 5% taken by the ten largest. The sequencing here drew on peripheral blood, taken on day 0 of AZD1222 vaccination. The receptor's source is an adult in good health.

The DNA for the CDR3 is TGTGCCAGTACTACCCGGGACAGGGACTATGGCTACACCTTC. It encodes CASTTRDRDYGYTF. J is TRBJ1-2 and V is TRBV19, with 9 bases aligning to TRBD1. CDR1 is LNHDA and CDR2 is SQIVND in the germline V gene (reference sequence). V shed 7 bases, J shed 3 bases, and the junction held 6 bases outside the gene matches. This CDR3 has 14 amino acids.